Shown below are 10 T cell receptor beta chains from a single sample sequenced in a study of response to subunit inactivated influenza vaccine. TCRdb reanalysed the RT-PCR reads using MiXCR and keeps one entry per CDR3 protein. The sample has about 520,000 distinct CDR3 sequences, 25% seen once. The specimen was CD4+ T cells sorted from PBMCs, collected approximately 5 days after vaccination. The receptor set was obtained from a man aged 45-65 years who received an inactivated influenza vaccine.

The chain has TRBV20-1 and TRBJ1-1; 9 nucleotides align to TRBD1. Germline V gene data show CDR1 as DFQATT and CDR2 as SNEGSKA (reference sequence). The ends lost 7 bases at V and 1 base at J; junction bases unmatched: 16. This CDR3 is 17 amino acids long. CDR3 loop: CSGDRAPPPGRNTEAFF. As DNA, the CDR3 is TGCAGTGGGGACAGGGCGCCTCCACCGGGGCGGAACACTGAAGCTTTCTTT.

The chain recombines TRBV24-1 with TRBJ2-1; D is uncertain. The V end was cut by 0 bases, the J end by 1 base, with 9 bases between. This CDR3 has 16 amino acids. The germline CDR1 and CDR2 sequences are KGHDR and SFDVKD. CDR3 residues: CATSDLRSGSYNEQFF. The CDR3 DNA is TGTGCCACCAGTGATTTGCGTTCAGGTTCCTACAATGAGCAGTTCTTC.

The CDR3 reads CSAIHKKFPSGANVLTF. DNA for the CDR3: TGCAGTGCTATCCATAAGAAATTCCCGTCCGGGGCCAACGTCCTGACTTTC. This chain connects TRBV20-1 to TRBJ2-6, with unresolved D. The germline gives CDR1 DFQATT, CDR2 SNEGSKA (reference sequence). Trimming took 4 bases from V and 4 from J, leaving 20 bases between them. The CDR3 has 17 residues.

The V call is TRBV10-3, the J call TRBJ2-3; TRBD2 might be the D (5 bases). Trimming removed 3 bases at V and 4 bases at J, with 5 bases between. The germline CDR1 and CDR2 sequences are ENHRY and SYGVKD. This CDR3 has 12 amino acids. The CDR3 region is CAISDGADTQYF. In DNA form, the CDR3 reads TGTGCCATCAGTGACGGGGCAGATACGCAGTATTTT.

The rearrangement joins TRBV12-3 or TRBV12-4 to TRBJ1-5; D is undetermined. V lost 5 bases to trimming and J lost 5 bases, with 13 bases between them. This CDR3 has 14 residues. Here the CDR3 reads CASSRANRDQPQHF. The CDR3 DNA reads as TGTGCCAGCAGTCGGGCGAACCGGGATCAGCCCCAGCATTTT.

CDR3 region: CASSYSTGTRSSGANVLTF. Here the CDR3 DNA reads TGTGCCAGCAGTTACTCTACAGGAACTCGATCTTCTGGGGCCAACGTCCTGACTTTC. The genes are TRBV6-2 or TRBV6-3 and TRBJ2-6; a weak D match, TRBD1 (5 bases). This CDR3 has 19 residues. Germline V gene data show CDR1 as MNHEY and CDR2 as SVGEGT. With 0 bases removed from V and 1 base from J, the gap between germline ends came to 16 bases.

This clonotype was found once. The rearrangement links TRBV20-1 to TRBJ2-7; a weak D match, TRBD1 (6 bases). The CDR3 runs 13 residues. Trimming took off 5 bases at V and 9 bases at J, with 20 bases between the two ends. Germline lookup yields CDR1 DFQATT and CDR2 SNEGSKA (reference sequence). The CDR3 spells CSALDSGLSVQYF. The CDR3 bases are TGCAGTGCTCTGGACAGTGGTCTTTCGGTGCAGTACTTC.

This chain uses TRBV6-1 with TRBJ2-6; the match to TRBD1 covers 9 bases. The trim removed 6 bases at V and 1 base at J, leaving 10 bases unmatched. CDR3 length equals 18 residues. Germline CDR1 is MNHNS and CDR2 is SASEGT. The CDR3 bases are TGTGCCAGCAGACCGCCGGGACAGGGTGTGTCTGGGGCCAACGTCCTGACTTTC. This sequence encodes CASRPPGQGVSGANVLTF.

The chain links TRBV29-1 to TRBJ1-3; perhaps TRBD1 as D (6 bases). Trimming removed 0 bases at V and 0 bases at J, with 12 bases between. The CDR3 is made up of 16 amino acids. Germline CDR1 and CDR2: SQVTM and ANQGSEA. In nucleotides, the CDR3 is TGCAGCGTTGAAGAGCAGGGGCTAATCTCTGGAAACACCATATATTTT. This translates into CSVEEQGLISGNTIYF.

This clonotype has only a few counts. The J gene is TRBJ2-7, the V gene TRBV7-9; TRBD2 might be the D (7 bases). From germline, CDR1 is SEHNR and CDR2 FQNEAQ (reference sequence). The V end lost 1 base, the J end lost 3 bases, and 16 bases lay between the germline ends. The CDR3 is made up of 16 amino acids. The CDR3 loop reads CASSLEGGARVYEQYF. The CDR3 DNA reads as TGTGCCAGCAGCTTAGAAGGGGGGGCCAGGGTCTACGAGCAGTACTTC.